These T cell receptor beta chains were read from a single sample in a study of shared clonotypes between healthy human individuals. This table comes from immunoSEQ multiplex PCR, and its TCRdb copy is limited to in-frame clones, with some not included. The sample records roughly 2.2 million clones, 92% being singletons. Sequenced input: naive CD4+ T cells from PBMCs. All receptors come from a man aged 18 to 29 in good health. Some clones in this sample may be carry-over from other donors' samples. Both conserved end residues are part of each CDR3. D genes are given only for firm matches. The listing skips clone size in some rows; elsewhere it reads once, few, many or a size class.

12,TRBV28,TRBJ2-2,-,-,CASSLASGELFF,TGTGCCAGCAGTTTGGCGTCCGGGGAGCTGTTTTTT
14,TRBV2,TRBJ2-3,-,-,CASSPRTVTDTQYF,TGTGCCAGCAGTCCGCGGACCGTCACAGATACGCAGTATTTT
15,TRBV27,TRBJ2-7,TRBD1,-,CASSLGTGGSYEQYF,TGTGCCAGCAGTTTAGGGACAGGGGGGTCCTACGAGCAGTACTTC
13,TRBV5-1,TRBJ1-2,-,-,CASSLGHGYGYTF,TGCGCCAGCAGCTTGGGACACGGCTATGGCTACACCTTC
13,TRBV11-3,TRBJ2-3,-,-,CASSLVRGSTQYF,TGTGCCAGCAGCTTAGTTCGGGGGTCTACGCAGTATTTT
16,TRBV28,TRBJ2-4,-,once,CASRPLDSLAKNIQYF,TGTGCCAGCAGACCATTGGACAGCCTAGCCAAAAACATTCAGTACTTC
10,TRBV20-1,TRBJ1-1,-,few,CSARRAVAFF,TGCAGTGCTCGGCGTGCGGTAGCTTTCTTT
17,TRBV7-9,TRBJ2-1,TRBD2,-,CASSLNLGLAVYNEQFF,TGTGCCAGCAGCTTAAACTTGGGACTAGCGGTATACAATGAGCAGTTCTTC
15,TRBV10-3,TRBJ2-1,TRBD2,-,CAISDSGSGSNEQFF,TGTGCCATCAGCGACAGCGGGAGCGGTTCCAATGAGCAGTTCTTC
18,TRBV28,TRBJ1-2,TRBD1,-,CASSFPLGQARRHRGYTF,TGTGCCAGCAGTTTTCCCCTAGGACAGGCTAGAAGGCATCGTGGCTACACCTTC
13,TRBV6-5,TRBJ1-6,TRBD1,-,CASSQGARSPLHF,TGTGCCAGCAGTCAGGGGGCTCGTTCACCCCTCCACTTT
16,TRBV7-9,TRBJ1-1,-,-,CASSLAYSLGNTEAFF,TGTGCCAGCAGCCTCGCCTACTCCCTTGGGAACACTGAAGCTTTCTTT
13,TRBV25-1,TRBJ2-1,-,-,CASSASPGNEQFF,TGTGCCAGCAGTGCTTCCCCTGGGAATGAGCAGTTCTTC
13,TRBV9,TRBJ1-2,-,-,CASTRTGQSGYTF,TGTGCCAGCACCCGCACAGGACAGTCAGGCTACACCTTC
16,TRBV7-2,TRBJ2-1,-,-,CASRLPSGWGSNEQFF,TGTGCCAGCCGCTTACCGTCAGGCTGGGGTTCGAATGAGCAGTTCTTC
15,TRBV28,TRBJ1-5,-,once,CASSYSGRSNQPQHF,TGTGCCAGCAGTTACAGTGGACGTAGCAATCAGCCCCAGCATTTT
15,TRBV18,TRBJ1-1,-,few,CASSPRTAPDTEAFF,TGTGCCAGCTCACCAAGGACAGCCCCCGACACTGAAGCTTTCTTT
17,TRBV18,TRBJ2-7,TRBD2,-,CASSVPMGREEHYEQYF,TGTGCCAGCTCAGTCCCCATGGGACGGGAGGAACACTACGAGCAGTACTTC
15,TRBV5-6,TRBJ1-2,-,-,CASSTRTQGLYGYTF,TGTGCCAGCAGCACACGAACCCAGGGGCTCTATGGCTACACCTTC
15,TRBV18,TRBJ2-6,-,-,CASSPAGSGANVLTF,TGTGCCAGCTCACCTGCTGGTTCTGGGGCCAACGTCCTGACTTTC
14,TRBV11-2,TRBJ2-2,TRBD1,few,CASGTGHNTGELFF,TGTGCCAGCGGGACAGGCCATAACACCGGGGAGCTGTTTTTT
16,TRBV5-1,TRBJ2-3,-,-,CASSATGTPGTDTQYF,TGCGCCAGCAGCGCAACCGGGACTCCCGGCACAGATACGCAGTATTTT
16,TRBV5-1,TRBJ2-3,-,-,CASSLEGERVTDTQYF,TGCGCCAGCAGCTTGGAAGGGGAGAGAGTCACAGATACGCAGTATTTT
14,TRBV2,TRBJ1-1,TRBD1,few,CASSLQGRNTEAFF,TGTGCCAGCAGTCTACAGGGGAGGAACACTGAAGCTTTCTTT
11,TRBV28,TRBJ1-2,-,-,CASSFKGGYTF,TGTGCCAGCAGTTTCAAGGGGGGCTACACCTTC
16,TRBV18,TRBJ2-7,-,-,CASSPRWSSSTYEQYF,TGTGCCAGCTCACCACGTTGGAGTAGCAGTACCTACGAGCAGTACTTC
16,TRBV15,TRBJ2-1,TRBD2,-,CATSSARLAAYNEQFF,TGTGCCACCAGCAGCGCCAGACTAGCGGCCTACAATGAGCAGTTCTTC
15,TRBV5-6,TRBJ2-1,TRBD1,-,CASSLTGQHYNEQFF,TGTGCCAGCAGCTTGACGGGACAGCACTACAATGAGCAGTTCTTC
17,TRBV11-2,TRBJ1-1,TRBD1,-,CASSFSGQARGGIEAFF,TGTGCCAGCAGCTTCAGCGGACAGGCGCGAGGGGGGATTGAAGCTTTCTTT
13,TRBV5-6,TRBJ1-4,TRBD1,-,CASSFRDSGYRFF,TGTGCCAGCAGCTTCCGGGACAGCGGATATCGGTTTTTT
15,TRBV28,TRBJ2-1,TRBD2,-,CASSLEGLAYNEQFF,TGTGCCAGCAGTTTAGAGGGACTAGCGTACAATGAGCAGTTCTTC
15,TRBV5-6,TRBJ2-5,-,-,CASSPSTGIQETQYF,TGTGCCAGCAGCCCATCGACGGGGATCCAAGAGACCCAGTACTTC
15,TRBV5-1,TRBJ2-2,TRBD2,-,CASSLSSGRAGELFF,TGCGCCAGCAGCTTGTCTAGCGGGAGGGCCGGGGAGCTGTTTTTT
14,TRBV5-4,TRBJ2-5,-,-,CASSSSAVEETQYF,TGTGCCAGCAGCTCGAGTGCTGTCGAAGAGACCCAGTACTTC
18,TRBV9,TRBJ2-5,TRBD2,-,CASSVGTSGRTGQETQYF,TGTGCCAGCAGCGTAGGGACTAGCGGGAGGACGGGGCAAGAGACCCAGTACTTC
12,TRBV28,TRBJ2-7,TRBD1,-,CASRSGGYEQYF,TGTGCCAGCAGATCAGGGGGCTACGAGCAGTACTTC
16,TRBV7-9,TRBJ2-2,-,-,CASSLTPPQGHGELFF,TGTGCCAGCAGCTTAACCCCGCCCCAGGGACACGGGGAGCTGTTTTTT
15,TRBV5-1,TRBJ2-7,-,once,CASSLAARGTSEQYF,TGCGCCAGCAGCTTGGCCGCCCGCGGGACCTCCGAGCAGTACTTC
16,TRBV6-4,TRBJ2-2,-,-,CASSDSSRGVPGELFF,TGTGCCAGCAGTGACTCGTCTCGGGGTGTTCCCGGGGAGCTGTTTTTT
11,TRBV15,TRBJ2-7,-,-,CATSRGYEQYF,TGTGCCACCAGCAGGGGGTACGAGCAGTACTTC
14,TRBV19,TRBJ1-5,-,once,CASSIGQINQPQHF,TGTGCCAGTAGTATAGGACAGATCAATCAGCCCCAGCATTTT
15,TRBV7-9,TRBJ1-1,TRBD1,-,CASSLRDRGVTEAFF,TGTGCCAGCAGTTTAAGAGACAGGGGGGTCACTGAAGCTTTCTTT
13,TRBV18,TRBJ1-1,-,few,CASSATENTEAFF,TGTGCCAGCTCAGCGACAGAGAACACTGAAGCTTTCTTT
14,TRBV5-1,TRBJ2-7,-,-,CASSVDSRQNEQYF,TGCGCCAGCAGCGTGGACTCCCGTCAGAACGAGCAGTACTTC
17,TRBV5-1,TRBJ2-6,-,-,CASSLVPLSSGANVLTF,TGCGCCAGCAGCTTGGTCCCCCTAAGCTCTGGGGCCAACGTCCTGACTTTC
16,TRBV11-2,TRBJ2-5,TRBD2,-,CASSLGAGGPRETQYF,TGTGCCAGCAGCCTAGGGGCGGGAGGGCCCCGAGAGACCCAGTACTTC
13,TRBV30,TRBJ2-1,-,-,CAWSVGGVAEQFF,TGTGCCTGGAGTGTTGGTGGGGTAGCCGAGCAGTTCTTC
12,TRBV2,TRBJ2-5,-,-,CASSVSQETQYF,TGTGCCAGCAGTGTCTCCCAAGAGACCCAGTACTTC
15,TRBV14,TRBJ2-1,-,-,CASSPGGPAYNEQFF,TGTGCCAGCAGCCCAGGGGGGCCCGCCTACAATGAGCAGTTCTTC
12,TRBV30,TRBJ1-1,-,-,CACSKLRALAFF,TGTGCCTGTTCGAAACTAAGGGCTTTAGCTTTCTTT
13,TRBV7-9,TRBJ1-2,-,-,CASSSTSGTGYTF,TGTGCCAGCAGCTCAACCTCAGGGACCGGCTACACCTTC
16,TRBV9,TRBJ1-1,-,-,CASSFISGAMNTEAFF,TGTGCCAGCAGCTTCATATCAGGGGCCATGAACACTGAAGCTTTCTTT
19,TRBV9,TRBJ2-7,-,-,CASSAEVADSRARWYEQYF,TGTGCCAGCAGCGCAGAAGTAGCCGATAGTCGGGCCCGGTGGTACGAGCAGTACTTC
14,TRBV13,TRBJ2-7,TRBD1,-,CASSARDSSYEQYF,TGTGCCAGCAGCGCCCGGGACAGCTCCTACGAGCAGTACTTC